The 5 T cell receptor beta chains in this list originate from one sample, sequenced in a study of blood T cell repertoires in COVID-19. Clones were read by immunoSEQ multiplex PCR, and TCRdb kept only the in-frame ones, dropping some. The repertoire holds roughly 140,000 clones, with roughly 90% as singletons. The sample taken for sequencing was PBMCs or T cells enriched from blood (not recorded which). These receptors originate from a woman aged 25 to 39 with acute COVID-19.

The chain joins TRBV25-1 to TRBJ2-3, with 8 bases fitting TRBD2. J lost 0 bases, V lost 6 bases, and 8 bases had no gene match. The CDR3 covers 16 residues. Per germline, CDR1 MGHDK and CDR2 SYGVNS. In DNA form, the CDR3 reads TGTGCCAGCAGCGGAAAGGGACTAGACAGCACAGATACGCAGTATTTT. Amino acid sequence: CASSGKGLDSTDTQYF.

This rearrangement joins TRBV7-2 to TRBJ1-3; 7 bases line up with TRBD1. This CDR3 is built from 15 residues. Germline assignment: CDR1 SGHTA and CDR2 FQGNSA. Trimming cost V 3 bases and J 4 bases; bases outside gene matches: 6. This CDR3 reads CASSFATGSGNTIYF. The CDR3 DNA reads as TGTGCCAGCAGCTTTGCGACAGGGTCAGGAAACACCATATATTTT.

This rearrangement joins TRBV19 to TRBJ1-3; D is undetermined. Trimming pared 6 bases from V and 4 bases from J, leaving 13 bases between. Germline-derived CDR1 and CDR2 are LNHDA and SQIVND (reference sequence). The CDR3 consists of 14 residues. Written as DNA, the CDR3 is TGTGCCAGTAGCCCGACGGGGTACGGAAACACCATATATTTT. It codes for CASSPTGYGNTIYF.

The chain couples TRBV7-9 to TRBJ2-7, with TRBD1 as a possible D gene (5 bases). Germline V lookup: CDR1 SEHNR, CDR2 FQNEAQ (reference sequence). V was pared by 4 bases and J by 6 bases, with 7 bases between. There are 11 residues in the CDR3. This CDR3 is CASSSDTEQYF. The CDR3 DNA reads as TGTGCCAGCAGCTCGGACACCGAGCAGTACTTC.

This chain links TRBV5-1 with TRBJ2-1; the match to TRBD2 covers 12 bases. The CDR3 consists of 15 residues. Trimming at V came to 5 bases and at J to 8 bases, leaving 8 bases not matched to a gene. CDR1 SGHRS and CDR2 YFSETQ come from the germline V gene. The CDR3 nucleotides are TGCGCCAGCAGTGAGACTAGCGGGAGTATCTATGAGCAGTTCTTC. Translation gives CASSETSGSIYEQFF.